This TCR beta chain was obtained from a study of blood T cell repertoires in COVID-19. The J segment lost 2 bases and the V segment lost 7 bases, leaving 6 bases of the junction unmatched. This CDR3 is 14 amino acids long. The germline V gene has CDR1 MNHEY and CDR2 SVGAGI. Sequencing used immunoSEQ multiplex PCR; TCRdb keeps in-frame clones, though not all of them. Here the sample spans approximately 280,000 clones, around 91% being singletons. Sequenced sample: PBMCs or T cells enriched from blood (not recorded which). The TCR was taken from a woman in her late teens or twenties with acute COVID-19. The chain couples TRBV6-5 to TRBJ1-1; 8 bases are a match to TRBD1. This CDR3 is CASNMDRVNTEAFF. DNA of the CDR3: TGTGCCAGCAATATGGACAGGGTTAACACTGAAGCTTTCTTT.